The table lists the clone carrying this T cell receptor (beta chain) with many counts. Antigen unknown. The sample belongs to a study of T cell repertoires in cytomegalovirus infection. For the study at large: CMV infection together with matching HLA type was indicated by public TCR beta signatures. The study, taken as a whole, reports: Identification of carriers of CMV plus the relevant HLA was achieved through cumulative public TCR beta family frequency. Dominating the ex vivo response were TCR beta clonotypes that were CMV-specific and HLA-C-restricted.

TCRdb fed the reads into MiXCR, producing one record per CDR3 protein. The profile shows around 70,000 distinct CDR3 sequences, over 3.5% of them singletons. This clonotype was obtained from a human donor in good health (CMV status not recorded). Some clones in this sample may be carry-over from other donors' samples. Sequenced material: PBMCs.

CDR3 coding DNA: TGTGCCAGCAGCACTACAGGGGGCTACACCGGGGAGCTGTTTTTT. Its protein product is CASSTTGGYTGELFF. This chain joins TRBV7-2 and TRBJ2-2; 9 bases are shared with TRBD1. The V gene's germline CDR1 is SGHTA and CDR2 FQGNSA. The CDR3 consists of 15 residues. V gave up 5 bases and J gave up 3 bases; unmatched junction bases: 4.